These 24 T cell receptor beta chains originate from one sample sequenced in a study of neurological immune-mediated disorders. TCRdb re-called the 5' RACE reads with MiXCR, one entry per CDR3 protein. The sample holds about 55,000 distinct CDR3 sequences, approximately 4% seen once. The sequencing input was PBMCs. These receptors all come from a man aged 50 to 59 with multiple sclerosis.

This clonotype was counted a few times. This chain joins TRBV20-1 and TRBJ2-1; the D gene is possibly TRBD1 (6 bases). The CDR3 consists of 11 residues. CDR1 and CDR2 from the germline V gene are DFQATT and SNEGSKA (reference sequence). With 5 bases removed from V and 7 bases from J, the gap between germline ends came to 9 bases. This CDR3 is CSAYTGNEQFF. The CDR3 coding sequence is TGCAGTGCTTATACAGGGAATGAGCAGTTCTTC.

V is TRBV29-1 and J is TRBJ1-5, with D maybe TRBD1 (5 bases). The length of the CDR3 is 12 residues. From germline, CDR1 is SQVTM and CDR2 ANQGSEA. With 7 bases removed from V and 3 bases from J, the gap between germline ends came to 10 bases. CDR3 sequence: CSAGTHNQPQHF. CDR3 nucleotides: TGCAGCGCGGGGACGCACAATCAGCCCCAGCATTTT.

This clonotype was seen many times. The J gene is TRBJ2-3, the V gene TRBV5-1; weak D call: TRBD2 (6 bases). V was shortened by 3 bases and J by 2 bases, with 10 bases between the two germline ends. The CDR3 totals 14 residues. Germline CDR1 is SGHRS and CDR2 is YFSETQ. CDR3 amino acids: CASSWGEFTDTQYF. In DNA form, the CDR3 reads TGCGCCAGCAGCTGGGGGGAATTCACAGATACGCAGTATTTT.

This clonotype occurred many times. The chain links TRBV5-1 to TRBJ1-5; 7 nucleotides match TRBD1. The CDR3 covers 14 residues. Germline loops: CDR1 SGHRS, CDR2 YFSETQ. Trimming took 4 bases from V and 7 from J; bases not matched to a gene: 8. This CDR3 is CASSPGTARQPQHF. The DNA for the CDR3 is TGCGCCAGCAGCCCAGGGACAGCGCGGCAGCCCCAGCATTTT.

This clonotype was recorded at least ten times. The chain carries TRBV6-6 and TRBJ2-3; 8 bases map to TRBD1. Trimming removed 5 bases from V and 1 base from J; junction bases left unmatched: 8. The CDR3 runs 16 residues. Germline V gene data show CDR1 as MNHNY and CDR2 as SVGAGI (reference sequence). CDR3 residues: CASSTLAGGGTDTQYF. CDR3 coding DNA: TGTGCCAGCAGTACCCTTGCAGGGGGCGGCACAGATACGCAGTATTTT.

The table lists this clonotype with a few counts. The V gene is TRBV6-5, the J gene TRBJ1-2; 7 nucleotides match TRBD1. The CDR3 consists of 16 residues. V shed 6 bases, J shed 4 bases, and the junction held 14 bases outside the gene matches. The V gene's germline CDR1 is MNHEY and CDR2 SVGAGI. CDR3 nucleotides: TGTGCCAGCAGACCCGTCACAGGGGAACGGAGCTATGGCTACACCTTC. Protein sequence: CASRPVTGERSYGYTF.

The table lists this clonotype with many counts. CDR3 sequence reads: CASSSIDRGRFYGYTF. The CDR3 region has the DNA TGTGCCAGCAGTTCCATCGACAGGGGGCGATTCTATGGCTACACCTTC. The gene calls are TRBV27 and TRBJ1-2; TRBD1 agrees at 10 bases. The V gene end was trimmed by 4 bases and the J gene end by 4 bases; junction bases not matched to a gene: 9. Germline V lookup: CDR1 MNHEY, CDR2 SMNVEV (reference sequence). The CDR3 sequence is 16 residues long.

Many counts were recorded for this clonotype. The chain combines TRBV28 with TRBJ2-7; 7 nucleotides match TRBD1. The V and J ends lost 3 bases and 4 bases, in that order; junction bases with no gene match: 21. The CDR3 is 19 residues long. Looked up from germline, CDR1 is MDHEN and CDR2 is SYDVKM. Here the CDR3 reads CASSLGLSGTAYLQYEQYF. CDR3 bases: TGTGCCAGCAGTTTGGGATTGTCCGGGACAGCTTATCTCCAATACGAGCAGTACTTC.

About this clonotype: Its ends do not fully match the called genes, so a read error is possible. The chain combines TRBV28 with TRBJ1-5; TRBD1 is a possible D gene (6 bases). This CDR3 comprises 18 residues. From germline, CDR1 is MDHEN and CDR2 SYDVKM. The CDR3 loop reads CASSFRRGGGSMNQPQNF. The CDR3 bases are TGTGCCAGCAGTTTCAGGAGAGGGGGGGGGAGTATGAATCAGCCCCAGAATTTT.

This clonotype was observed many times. The CDR3 nucleotides read TGCAGCGTTACCCGGACAGGAGCCTACGAGCAGTACTTC. Its translation: CSVTRTGAYEQYF. The chain couples TRBV29-1 to TRBJ2-7, with TRBD1 identical over 7 bases. The CDR3 runs 13 residues. Germline V CDR1 and CDR2: SQVTM, ANQGSEA. J was trimmed by 2 bases and V by 5 bases; bases with no gene match: 6.

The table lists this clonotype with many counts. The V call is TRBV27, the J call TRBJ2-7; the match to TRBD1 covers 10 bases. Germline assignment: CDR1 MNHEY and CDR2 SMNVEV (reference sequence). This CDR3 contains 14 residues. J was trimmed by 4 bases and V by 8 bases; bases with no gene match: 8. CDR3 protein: CASGDPGQGYEQYF. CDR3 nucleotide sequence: TGTGCCAGCGGGGACCCGGGACAGGGGTACGAGCAGTACTTC.

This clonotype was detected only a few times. CDR3 amino acids: CASSYSRLAYEQYF. In DNA form, the CDR3 reads TGTGCCAGCAGTTACTCGCGACTAGCCTACGAGCAGTACTTC. This chain joins TRBV6-2 or TRBV6-3 and TRBJ2-7; weak D call: TRBD2 (6 bases). This CDR3 spans 14 amino acids. Germline CDR1 and CDR2: MNHEY and SVGEGT. The V gene lost 0 bases and the J gene lost 2 bases, with 8 bases spanning the gap.

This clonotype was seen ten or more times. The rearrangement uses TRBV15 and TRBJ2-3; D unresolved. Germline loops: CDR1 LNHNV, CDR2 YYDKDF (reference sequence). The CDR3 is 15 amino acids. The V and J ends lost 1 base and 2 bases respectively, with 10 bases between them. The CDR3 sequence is CATSRGNPPTDTQYF. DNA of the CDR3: TGTGCCACCAGCAGAGGCAATCCCCCCACAGATACGCAGTATTTT. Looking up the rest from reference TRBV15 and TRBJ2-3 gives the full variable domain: DAMVIQNPRYQVTQFGKPVTLSCSQTLNHNVMYWYQQKSSQAPKLLFHYYDKDFNNEADTPDNFQSRRPNTSFCFLDIRSPGLGDTAMYLCATSRGNPPTDTQYFGPGTRLTVL.

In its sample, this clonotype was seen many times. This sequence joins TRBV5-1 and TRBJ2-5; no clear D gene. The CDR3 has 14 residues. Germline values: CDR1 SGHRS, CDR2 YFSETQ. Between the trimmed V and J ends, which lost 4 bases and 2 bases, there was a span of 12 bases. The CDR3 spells CASSQLGMQETQYF. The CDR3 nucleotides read TGCGCCAGCAGCCAGCTAGGTATGCAAGAGACCCAGTACTTC.

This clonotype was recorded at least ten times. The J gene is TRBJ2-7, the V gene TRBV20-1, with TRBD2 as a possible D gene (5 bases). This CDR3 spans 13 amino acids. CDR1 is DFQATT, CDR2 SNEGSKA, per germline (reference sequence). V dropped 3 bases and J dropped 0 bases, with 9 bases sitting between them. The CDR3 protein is CSARPGISYEQYF. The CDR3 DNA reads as TGCAGTGCTAGGCCCGGGATCTCCTACGAGCAGTACTTC.

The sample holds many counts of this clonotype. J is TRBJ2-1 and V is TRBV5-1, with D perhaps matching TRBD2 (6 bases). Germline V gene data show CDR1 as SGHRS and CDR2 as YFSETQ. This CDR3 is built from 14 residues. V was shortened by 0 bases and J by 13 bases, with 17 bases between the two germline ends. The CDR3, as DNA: TGCGCCAGCAGCTTGGCCCGGGGCCCGGGGGAACAGTTCTTC. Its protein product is CASSLARGPGEQFF.

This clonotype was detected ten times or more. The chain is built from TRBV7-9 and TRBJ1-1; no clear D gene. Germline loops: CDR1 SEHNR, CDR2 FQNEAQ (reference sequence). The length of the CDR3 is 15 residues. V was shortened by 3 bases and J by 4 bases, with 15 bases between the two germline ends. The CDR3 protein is CASSFGNGDITEAFF. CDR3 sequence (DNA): TGTGCCAGCAGCTTCGGGAATGGAGATATCACTGAAGCTTTCTTT.

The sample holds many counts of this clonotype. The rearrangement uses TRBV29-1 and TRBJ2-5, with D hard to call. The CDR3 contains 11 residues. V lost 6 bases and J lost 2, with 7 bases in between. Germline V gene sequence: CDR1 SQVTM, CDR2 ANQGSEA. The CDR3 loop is CSVAEQETQYF. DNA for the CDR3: TGCAGCGTGGCCGAACAAGAGACCCAGTACTTC. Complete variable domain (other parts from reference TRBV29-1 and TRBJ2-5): SAVISQKPSRDICQRGTSLTIQCQVDSQVTMMFWYRQQPGQSLTLIATANQGSEATYESGFVIDKFPISRPNLTFSTLTVSNMSPEDSSIYLCSVAEQETQYFGPGTRLLVL.

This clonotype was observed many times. This chain's CDR3 is CASSPGQGFYEQYF. The CDR3 DNA reads TGTGCCAGCAGCCCAGGACAGGGCTTTTACGAGCAGTACTTC. The chain links TRBV7-2 to TRBJ2-7; 8 bases map to TRBD1. The CDR3 is 14 amino acids. Germline V gene sequence: CDR1 SGHTA, CDR2 FQGNSA. V lost 5 bases, J lost 4 bases, and 7 bases stayed unmatched.

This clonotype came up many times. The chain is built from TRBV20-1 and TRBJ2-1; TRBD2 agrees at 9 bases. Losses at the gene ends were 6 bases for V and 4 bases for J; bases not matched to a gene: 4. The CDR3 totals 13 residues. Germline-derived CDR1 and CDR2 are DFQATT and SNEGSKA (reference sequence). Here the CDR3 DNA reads TGCAGTGCCGTAGCGGGAGAATACAATGAGCAGTTCTTC. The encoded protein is CSAVAGEYNEQFF.

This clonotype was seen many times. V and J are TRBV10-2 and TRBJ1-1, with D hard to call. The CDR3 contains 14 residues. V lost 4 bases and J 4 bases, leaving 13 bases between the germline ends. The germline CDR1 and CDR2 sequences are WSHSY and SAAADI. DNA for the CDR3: TGCGCCAGCAGTGGTGTCAGAGTAACCACTGAAGCTTTCTTT. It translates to CASSGVRVTTEAFF.

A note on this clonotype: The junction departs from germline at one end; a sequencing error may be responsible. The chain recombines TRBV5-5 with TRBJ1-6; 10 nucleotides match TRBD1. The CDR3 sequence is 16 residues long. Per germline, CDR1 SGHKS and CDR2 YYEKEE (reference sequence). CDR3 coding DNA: TGTGCCAGCAGCTTAAGGCCGGGACAGGGGTTTTCACCCCTCAACTTT. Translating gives CASSLRPGQGFSPLNF. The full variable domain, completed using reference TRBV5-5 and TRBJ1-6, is DAGVTQSPTHLIKTRGQQVTLRCSPISGHKSVSWYQQVLGQGPQFIFQYYEKEERGRGNFPDRFSARQFPNYSSELNVNALLLGDSALYLCASSLRPGQGFSPLNFGNGTRLTVT.

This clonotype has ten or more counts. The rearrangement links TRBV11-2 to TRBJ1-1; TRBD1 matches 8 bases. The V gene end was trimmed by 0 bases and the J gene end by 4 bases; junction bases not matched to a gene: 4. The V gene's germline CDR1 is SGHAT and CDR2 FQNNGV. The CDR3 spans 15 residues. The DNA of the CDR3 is TGTGCCAGCAGCTTAGACCCAGGGGGCCTCACTGAAGCTTTCTTT. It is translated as CASSLDPGGLTEAFF.

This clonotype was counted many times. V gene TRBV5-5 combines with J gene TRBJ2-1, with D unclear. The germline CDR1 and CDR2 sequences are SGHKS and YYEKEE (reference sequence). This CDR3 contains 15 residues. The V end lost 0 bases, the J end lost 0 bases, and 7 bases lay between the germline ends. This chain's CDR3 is CASSLVVGSYNEQFF. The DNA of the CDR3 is TGTGCCAGCAGCTTGGTCGTCGGCTCCTACAATGAGCAGTTCTTC.